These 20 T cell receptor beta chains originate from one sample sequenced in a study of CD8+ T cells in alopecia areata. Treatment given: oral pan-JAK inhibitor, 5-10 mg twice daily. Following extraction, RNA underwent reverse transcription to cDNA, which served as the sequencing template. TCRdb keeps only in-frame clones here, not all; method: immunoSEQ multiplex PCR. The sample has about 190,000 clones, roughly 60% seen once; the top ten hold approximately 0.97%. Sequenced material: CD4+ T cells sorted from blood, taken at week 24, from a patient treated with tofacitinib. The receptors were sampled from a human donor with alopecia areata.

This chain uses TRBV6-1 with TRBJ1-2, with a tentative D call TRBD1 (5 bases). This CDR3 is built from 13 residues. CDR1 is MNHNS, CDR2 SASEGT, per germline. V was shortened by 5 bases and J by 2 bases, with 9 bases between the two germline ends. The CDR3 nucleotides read TGTGCCAGCAGTCCGACAGTGAACTATGGCTACACCTTC. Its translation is CASSPTVNYGYTF.

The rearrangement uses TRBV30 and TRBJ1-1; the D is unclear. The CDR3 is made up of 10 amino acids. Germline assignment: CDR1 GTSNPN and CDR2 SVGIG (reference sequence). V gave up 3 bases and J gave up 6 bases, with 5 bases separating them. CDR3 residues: CAWSHAEAFF. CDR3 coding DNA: TGTGCCTGGAGCCATGCTGAAGCTTTCTTT.

CDR3 in DNA: TGTGCCATCAGTGGACCGGCGTTGAGGCATTCCTCGACTGAAGCTTTCTTT. Amino acids: CAISGPALRHSSTEAFF. The chain recombines TRBV10-3 with TRBJ1-1; D remains ambiguous. From germline, CDR1 is ENHRY and CDR2 SYGVKD. This CDR3 is 17 amino acids long. V was cut by 4 bases and J by 5 bases, with 23 bases left in between.

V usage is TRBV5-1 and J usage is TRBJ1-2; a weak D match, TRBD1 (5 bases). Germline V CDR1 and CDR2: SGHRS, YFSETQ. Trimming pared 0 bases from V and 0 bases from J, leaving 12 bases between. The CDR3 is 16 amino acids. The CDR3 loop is CASSLEPGRPNYGYTF. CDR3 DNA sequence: TGCGCCAGCAGCTTGGAGCCAGGGCGCCCTAACTATGGCTACACCTTC.

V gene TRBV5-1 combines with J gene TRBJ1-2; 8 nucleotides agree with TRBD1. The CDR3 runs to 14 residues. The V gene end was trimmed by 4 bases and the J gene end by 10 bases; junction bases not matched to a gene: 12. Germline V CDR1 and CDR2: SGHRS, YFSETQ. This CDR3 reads CASSPQNRGNSYTF. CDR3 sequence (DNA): TGCGCCAGCAGCCCGCAGAACAGGGGGAATTCCTACACCTTC.

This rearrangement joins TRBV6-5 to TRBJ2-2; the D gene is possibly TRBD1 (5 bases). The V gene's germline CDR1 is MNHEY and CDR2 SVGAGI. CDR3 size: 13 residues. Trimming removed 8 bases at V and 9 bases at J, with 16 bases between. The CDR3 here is CASYQTGNRELFF. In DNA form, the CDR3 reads TGTGCCAGCTATCAAACAGGCAACCGGGAGCTGTTTTTT.

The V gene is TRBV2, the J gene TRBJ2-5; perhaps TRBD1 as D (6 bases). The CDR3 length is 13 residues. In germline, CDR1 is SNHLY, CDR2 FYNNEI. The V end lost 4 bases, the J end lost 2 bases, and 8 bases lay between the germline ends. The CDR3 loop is CASSGTAQETQYF. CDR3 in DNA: TGTGCCAGCAGTGGGACAGCTCAAGAGACCCAGTACTTC.

The DNA of the CDR3 is TGTGCCTGGAGTGTAGGGGTCGCCACCCCGAACACTGAAGCTTTCTTT. Translated: CAWSVGVATPNTEAFF. The chain couples TRBV30 to TRBJ1-1; D is perhaps TRBD1 (5 bases). Trimming stripped 0 bases from V and 1 base from J, with 15 bases between. Germline V lookup: CDR1 GTSNPN, CDR2 SVGIG (reference sequence). The CDR3 consists of 16 residues.

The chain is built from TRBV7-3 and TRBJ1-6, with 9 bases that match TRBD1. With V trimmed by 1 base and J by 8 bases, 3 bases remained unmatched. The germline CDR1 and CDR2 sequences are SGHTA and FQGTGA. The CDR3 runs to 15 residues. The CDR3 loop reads CASSLRGTGHSPLHF. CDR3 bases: TGTGCCAGCAGCTTAAGGGGGACAGGGCATTCACCCCTCCACTTT.

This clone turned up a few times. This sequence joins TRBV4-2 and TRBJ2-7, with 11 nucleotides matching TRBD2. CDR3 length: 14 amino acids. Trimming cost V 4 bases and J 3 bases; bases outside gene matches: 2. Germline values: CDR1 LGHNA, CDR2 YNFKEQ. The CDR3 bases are TGTGCCAGCAGCCCCGGACTAGCGGGCTACGAGCAGTACTTC. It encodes CASSPGLAGYEQYF.

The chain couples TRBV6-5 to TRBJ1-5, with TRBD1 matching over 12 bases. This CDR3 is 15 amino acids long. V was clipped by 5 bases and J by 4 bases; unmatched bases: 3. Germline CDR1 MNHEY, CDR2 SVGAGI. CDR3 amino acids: CASSRDRGPNQPQHF. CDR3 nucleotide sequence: TGTGCCAGCAGTCGGGACAGGGGGCCTAATCAGCCCCAGCATTTT.

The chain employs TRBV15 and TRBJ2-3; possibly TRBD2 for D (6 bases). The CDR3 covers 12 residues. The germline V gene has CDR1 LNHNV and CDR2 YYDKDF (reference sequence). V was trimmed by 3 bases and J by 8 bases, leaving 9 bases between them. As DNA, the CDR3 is TGTGCCACCAGCAGGGAGGGCCCTACGCAGTATTTT. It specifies CATSREGPTQYF.

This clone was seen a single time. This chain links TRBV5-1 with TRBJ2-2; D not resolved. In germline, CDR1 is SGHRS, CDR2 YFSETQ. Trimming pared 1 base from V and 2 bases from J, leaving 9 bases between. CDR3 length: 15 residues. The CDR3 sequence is CASSLFGPNTGELFF. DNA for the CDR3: TGCGCCAGCAGCTTGTTTGGCCCTAACACCGGGGAGCTGTTTTTT.

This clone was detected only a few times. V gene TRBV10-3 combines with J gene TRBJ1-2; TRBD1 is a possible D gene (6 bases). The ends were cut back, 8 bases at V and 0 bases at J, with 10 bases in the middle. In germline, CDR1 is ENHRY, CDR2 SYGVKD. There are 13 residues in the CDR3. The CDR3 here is CAIGQTANYGYTF. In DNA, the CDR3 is TGTGCCATCGGACAGACAGCTAACTATGGCTACACCTTC.

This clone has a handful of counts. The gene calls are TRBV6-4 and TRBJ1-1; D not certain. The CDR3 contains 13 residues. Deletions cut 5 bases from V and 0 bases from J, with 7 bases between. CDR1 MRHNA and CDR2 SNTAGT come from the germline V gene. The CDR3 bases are TGTGCCAGCAGTTTATTCATGAACACTGAAGCTTTCTTT. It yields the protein CASSLFMNTEAFF.

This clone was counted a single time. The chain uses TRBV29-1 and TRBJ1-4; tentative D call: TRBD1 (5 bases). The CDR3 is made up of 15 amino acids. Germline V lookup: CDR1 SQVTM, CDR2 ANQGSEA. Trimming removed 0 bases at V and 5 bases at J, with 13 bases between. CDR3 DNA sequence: TGCAGCGTTGAAGATCTTTGGGACGGGAATGAAAAACTGTTTTTT. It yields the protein CSVEDLWDGNEKLFF. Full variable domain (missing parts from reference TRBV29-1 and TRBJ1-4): SAVISQKPSRDICQRGTSLTIQCQVDSQVTMMFWYRQQPGQSLTLIATANQGSEATYESGFVIDKFPISRPNLTFSTLTVSNMSPEDSSIYLCSVEDLWDGNEKLFFGSGTQLSVL.

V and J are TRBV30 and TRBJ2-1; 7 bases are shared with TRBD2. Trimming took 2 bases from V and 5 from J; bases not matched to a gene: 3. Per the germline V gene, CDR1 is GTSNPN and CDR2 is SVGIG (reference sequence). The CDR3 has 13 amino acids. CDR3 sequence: CAWSMTSNNEQFF. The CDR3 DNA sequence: TGTGCCTGGAGTATGACTAGCAACAATGAGCAGTTCTTC.

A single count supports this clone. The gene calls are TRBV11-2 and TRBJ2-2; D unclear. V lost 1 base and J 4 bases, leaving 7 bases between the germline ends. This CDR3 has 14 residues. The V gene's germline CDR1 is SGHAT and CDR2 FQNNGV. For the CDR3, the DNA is TGTGCCAGCAGCTTAGCCTCTATCACCGGGGAGCTGTTTTTT. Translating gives CASSLASITGELFF.

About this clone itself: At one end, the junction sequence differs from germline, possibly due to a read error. CDR3: CASSRQWTDARIF. DNA of the CDR3: TGTGCCAGCAGCCGGCAATGGACAGACGCTCGGATCTTC. This chain joins TRBV27 and TRBJ1-2, with D perhaps TRBD1 (6 bases). Germline V gene data show CDR1 as MNHEY and CDR2 as SMNVEV (reference sequence). The CDR3 extends over 13 amino acids.

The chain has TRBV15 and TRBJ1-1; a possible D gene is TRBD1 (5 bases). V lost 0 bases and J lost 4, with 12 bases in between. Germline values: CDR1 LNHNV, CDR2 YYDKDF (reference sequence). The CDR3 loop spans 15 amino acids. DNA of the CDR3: TGTGCCACCAGCAGAGATCGGGGACGGAGCACTGAAGCTTTCTTT. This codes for CATSRDRGRSTEAFF.